Within the sample, the clone carrying this TCR beta chain is medium-sized. What it binds is not known. This sample includes further DNA sequences coding for the same CDR3. PCR involved 60 Vbeta and 13 Jbeta primers. Sequenced by immunoSEQ multiplex PCR; TCRdb stores in-frame clones only, minus some. In the table there are about 160,000 clones, 75% to 85% of which are singletons. These data are taken from a study of cytomegalovirus exposure and HLA in healthy donors. Study outcomes and limitations: Most TCR sequences were seen very rarely across donors, but some public TCRs occurred in many. Reportedly, TCR beta sequences accurately predicted HLA-A and HLA-B alleles in most subjects. In vitro confirmation showed three CMV-associated chains to be CMV antigen specific.

V trimming: 3 bases; J trimming: 1 base; junction bases outside the gene matches: 1. This CDR3 contains 14 residues. Per germline, CDR1 LNHDA and CDR2 SQIVND (reference sequence). The TCR originated in a girl aged 2-9 years in good health and CMV-seropositive. The gene calls are TRBV19 and TRBJ2-3, with 7 bases aligning to TRBD2. Sequenced material: PBMCs. In DNA form, the CDR3 reads TGTGCCAGTAGTATGGGACTACGCACAGATACGCAGTATTTT. Amino acids: CASSMGLRTDTQYF.